A selection of T cell receptor beta chains follows, all from one sample in a study of siplizumab effects on memory and regulatory T cells. TCRdb's copy holds only in-frame clones and misses some; the assay was immunoSEQ multiplex PCR. The sample holds 100,000 or so clones, about 93% seen once. The source material was CD4+ T cells sorted from blood. The receptors were gathered from a human donor in good health. Each CDR3 is given with its conserved first and last residue. Fields, in order: CDR3 DNA, CDR3 protein, J gene, D gene, V gene, clone size. A D gene is named only where the DNA matches it firmly. Clone size is not always given. Where it is, it says once, few, many or a class for expanded clones.

DNA: TGTGCCAGCAGCTTTTCGGATGCTGAAGCTTTCTTT
CDR3: CASSFSDAEAFF
J: TRBJ1-1
D: NA
V: TRBV7-9
size: NA

DNA: TGTGCCAGTAGTAAGGTAATCGTAAACTATGGCTACACCTTC
CDR3: CASSKVIVNYGYTF
J: TRBJ1-2
D: NA
V: TRBV19
size: NA

DNA: TGTGCCAGCAGCGTAGGGCCGGGGAGGGAGCGGCAGTACTTC
CDR3: CASSVGPGRERQYF
J: TRBJ2-7
D: TRBD2
V: TRBV9
size: NA

DNA: TGTGCCAGCAGCTTAGTTGGCCCAGATACGCAGTATTTT
CDR3: CASSLVGPDTQYF
J: TRBJ2-3
D: NA
V: TRBV7-2
size: NA

DNA: TGTGCCAGCAGTTTATTTGAGGGGTTGGTTCAGTACTTC
CDR3: CASSLFEGLVQYF
J: TRBJ2-4
D: NA
V: TRBV28
size: NA

DNA: TGTGCCAGCAGCTTAGCTAGCGGGCTACAAGAGACCCAGTACTTC
CDR3: CASSLASGLQETQYF
J: TRBJ2-5
D: TRBD2
V: TRBV7-9
size: NA

DNA: TGCGCCAGCAGCTCCGAAGGCCTCTCCTACGAGCAGTACTTC
CDR3: CASSSEGLSYEQYF
J: TRBJ2-7
D: NA
V: TRBV5-1
size: NA

DNA: TGTGCCAGCAGTTGGGGGGACGGCTATGGCTACACCTTC
CDR3: CASSWGDGYGYTF
J: TRBJ1-2
D: NA
V: TRBV6-5
size: once

DNA: TGTGCCAGTAGTATAGAATATAATGAAAACCTGTTTTTT
CDR3: CASSIEYNENLFF
J: TRBJ1-4
D: NA
V: TRBV19
size: NA

DNA: TGTGCCAGTAGTATTGACAGGAACACTGAAGCTTTCTTT
CDR3: CASSIDRNTEAFF
J: TRBJ1-1
D: NA
V: TRBV19
size: few

DNA: TGTGCCAGCACCGATACCTCACAGGTGTCAGAAGGGGATACGCAGTATTTT
CDR3: CASTDTSQVSEGDTQYF
J: TRBJ2-3
D: NA
V: TRBV5-6
size: NA

DNA: TGTGCCATCAGTGATCTTGGTGGTAGCTACGAGCAGTACTTC
CDR3: CAISDLGGSYEQYF
J: TRBJ2-7
D: NA
V: TRBV10-3
size: NA

DNA: TGTGCCAGTAGTATAGTCCCCCTCGCCAGGCTAGATGGCTACACCTTC
CDR3: CASSIVPLARLDGYTF
J: TRBJ1-2
D: NA
V: TRBV19
size: NA

DNA: TGTGCCAGCAGCTTGAAAGAATGGACTAAAACCTACAATGAGCAGTTCTTC
CDR3: CASSLKEWTKTYNEQFF
J: TRBJ2-1
D: NA
V: TRBV11-3
size: NA

DNA: TGTGCCTGGAGTGTAGACAGGAATTCACCCCTCCACTTT
CDR3: CAWSVDRNSPLHF
J: TRBJ1-6
D: NA
V: TRBV30
size: NA

DNA: TGTGCCAGCAGTCGACAGGGCCGGAGCAATCAGCCCCAGCATTTT
CDR3: CASSRQGRSNQPQHF
J: TRBJ1-5
D: TRBD1
V: TRBV2
size: NA

DNA: TGCGCCAGCAGCCAGGACCGACTACGCAGCACTGAAGCTTTCTTT
CDR3: CASSQDRLRSTEAFF
J: TRBJ1-1
D: NA
V: TRBV4-1
size: NA

DNA: TGCGCCAGCAGTTGGGACAGGGGAGGAAACACCATATATTTT
CDR3: CASSWDRGGNTIYF
J: TRBJ1-3
D: TRBD1
V: TRBV5-1
size: NA

DNA: TGTGCCAGCAGCAAAGATACGAGGAGATCCTCCTACGAGCAGTACTTC
CDR3: CASSKDTRRSSYEQYF
J: TRBJ2-7
D: NA
V: TRBV21-1
size: NA

DNA: TGCGCCAGCAGCCAAGTAGGGACAGGGGCTGAGACCCAGTACTTC
CDR3: CASSQVGTGAETQYF
J: TRBJ2-5
D: TRBD1
V: TRBV4-1
size: NA

DNA: TGTGCCAGTAACACCGACAGGGCGGCTACTGAAGCTTTCTTT
CDR3: CASNTDRAATEAFF
J: TRBJ1-1
D: TRBD1
V: TRBV19
size: NA

DNA: TGTGCCAGCAGCCTAGCCGGGACAGGGGACACTGAAGCTTTCTTT
CDR3: CASSLAGTGDTEAFF
J: TRBJ1-1
D: TRBD1
V: TRBV7-9
size: NA

DNA: TGCAGCGTTGTCGCGGCTGGGGTGCGTGAGCAGTTCTTC
CDR3: CSVVAAGVREQFF
J: TRBJ2-1
D: NA
V: TRBV29-1
size: NA

DNA: TGCAGCGTTGAAGGTGACAGGGGGGGATTAGGTGGCTACACCTTC
CDR3: CSVEGDRGGLGGYTF
J: TRBJ1-2
D: TRBD1
V: TRBV29-1
size: NA